The 27 T cell receptor beta chains below were found in one sample sequenced in a study of blood T cell repertoires in COVID-19. Generated by immunoSEQ multiplex PCR, the TCRdb table keeps only in-frame clones and is missing some. Of 140,000 to 150,000 clones listed, 70% to 90% were seen once; the top ten hold roughly 3.5%. Sequencing was performed on PBMCs or T cells enriched from blood (not recorded which). These receptors were collected from a woman between 45 and 65 years old with acute COVID-19.

This clone was detected once. This rearrangement joins TRBV29-1 to TRBJ2-1, with a weak D call TRBD1 (5 bases). Germline V CDR1 and CDR2: SQVTM, ANQGSEA. CDR3 length: 13 amino acids. Trimming pared 4 bases from V and 0 bases from J, leaving 7 bases between. The CDR3 DNA follows: TGCAGCGTTGGAGACAGCTCCTACAATGAGCAGTTCTTC. Translated: CSVGDSSYNEQFF.

The chain carries TRBV11-3 and TRBJ2-3, with 14 bases aligning to TRBD2. The V gene's germline CDR1 is SGHNT and CDR2 YENEEA. The CDR3 spans 17 residues. J lost 6 bases, V lost 0 bases, and 5 bases had no gene match. CDR3 sequence reads: CASSLDQGTSGSDTQYF. CDR3 nucleotide sequence: TGTGCCAGCAGCTTAGACCAAGGGACTAGCGGGAGTGATACGCAGTATTTT.

Only one count was recorded for this clone. The V and J genes are TRBV7-3 and TRBJ2-3, with D maybe TRBD2 (5 bases). The germline V and J ends were trimmed by 4 bases and 1 base, with 9 bases remaining between them. The CDR3 sequence is 14 residues long. Germline CDR1 reads SGHTA; CDR2 reads FQGTGA. The CDR3 sequence: CASSSVGGTDTQYF. The CDR3, as DNA: TGTGCCAGCAGCTCGGTCGGGGGCACAGATACGCAGTATTTT.

In this sample, this clone turned up once. This chain connects TRBV3-1 (or the pseudogene TRBV3-2) to TRBJ1-4, with 8 nucleotides matching TRBD1. From germline, CDR1 is LGHDT and CDR2 YNNKEL (reference sequence). The CDR3 contains 15 residues. The J segment lost 3 bases and the V segment lost 4 bases, leaving 4 bases of the junction unmatched. The CDR3 nucleotides are TGTGCCAGCAGCCTTGAGACAGGGGCTAATGAAAAACTGTTTTTT. Protein: CASSLETGANEKLFF.

The chain joins TRBV21-1 to TRBJ2-1; the D call TRBD2 from the table was never checked on the DNA. TRBV21-1 is termed a pseudogene. This CDR3 has 13 residues. The CDR3 nucleotides read TGTGCCAGCAGCAACGGGGACTCGGATGAGCAGTTCTTC. Amino acid sequence: CASSNGDSDEQFF.

V is TRBV19 and J is TRBJ2-2; 8 bases agree with TRBD1. The CDR3 is 15 amino acids. V trimming: 6 bases; J trimming: 1 base; junction bases outside the gene matches: 4. Germline CDR1 LNHDA, CDR2 SQIVND (reference sequence). The CDR3 protein is CASRRTGGNTGELFF. In nucleotides, the CDR3 is TGTGCCAGTAGACGAACAGGGGGGAACACCGGGGAGCTGTTTTTT.

Regarding this clone: One end of the junction does not line up with germline, which may come from a read error. The chain uses TRBV5-5 and TRBJ2-1; 15 bases match TRBD2. Germline CDR1 reads SGHKS; CDR2 reads YYEKEE (reference sequence). CDR3 size: 15 residues. The CDR3: CASSSGLAGGPEEFF. CDR3 sequence (DNA): TGTGCCAGCAGCTCCGGACTAGCGGGAGGGCCTGAGGAGTTCTTC.

The V gene is TRBV29-1, the J gene TRBJ1-1, with D unclear. Trimming took off 4 bases at V and 5 bases at J, with 11 bases between the two ends. The CDR3 consists of 12 residues. The V gene's germline CDR1 is SQVTM and CDR2 ANQGSEA. In DNA, the CDR3 is TGCAGCGTTGCCCGGGATAGGACTGAAGCTTTCTTT. Protein product: CSVARDRTEAFF.

J is TRBJ2-6 and V is TRBV9; 8 bases align to TRBD1. The CDR3 has 18 amino acids. Germline lookup yields CDR1 SGDLS and CDR2 YYNGEE. V trimming: 3 bases; J trimming: 0 bases; junction bases outside the gene matches: 8. Here the CDR3 reads CASSERTGPLSGANVLTF. CDR3 DNA sequence: TGTGCCAGCAGCGAACGGACAGGGCCCCTCTCTGGGGCCAACGTCCTGACTTTC. The whole variable domain, filled in from reference TRBV9 and TRBJ2-6, reads DSGVTQTPKHLITATGQRVTLRCSPRSGDLSVYWYQQSLDQGLQFLIQYYNGEERAKGNILERFSAQQFPDLHSELNLSSLELGDSALYFCASSERTGPLSGANVLTFGAGSRLTVL.

Here the CDR3 reads CASSQTGSAYGYTF. CDR3 nucleotides: TGTGCCAGCAGCCAAACCGGGTCCGCCTATGGCTACACCTTC. The rearrangement joins TRBV3-1 (or the pseudogene TRBV3-2) to TRBJ1-2; no firm D call. The CDR3 spans 14 residues. The V gene lost 2 bases and the J gene lost 4 bases, with 11 bases spanning the gap. The germline gives CDR1 LGHDT, CDR2 YNNKEL (reference sequence).

This chain connects TRBV6-5 to TRBJ1-2; TRBD1 matches 9 bases. The CDR3 contains 13 residues. The germline gives CDR1 MNHEY, CDR2 SVGAGI. V was clipped by 5 bases and J by 6 bases; unmatched bases: 4. CDR3 nucleotides: TGTGCCAGCAGTCCCCGGGACAGGGATGGCTACACCTTC. This translates into CASSPRDRDGYTF.

The DNA of the CDR3 is TGTGCCAGCAGCGTAGGGGCTAGCGGGAGCGCAGATACGCAGTATTTT. Amino acid sequence: CASSVGASGSADTQYF. This chain connects TRBV9 to TRBJ2-3, with 10 bases identical to TRBD2. Germline V gene lookup returns CDR1 SGDLS and CDR2 YYNGEE. CDR3 length equals 16 residues. V shed 0 bases, J shed 4 bases, and the junction held 5 bases outside the gene matches.

The rearrangement uses TRBV5-1 and TRBJ1-1; D remains ambiguous. In germline, CDR1 is SGHRS, CDR2 YFSETQ. This CDR3 is 14 amino acids long. V gave up 2 bases and J gave up 0 bases, with 8 bases separating them. The CDR3 sequence: CASSLPGMNTEAFF. Here the CDR3 DNA reads TGCGCCAGCAGCTTACCAGGTATGAACACTGAAGCTTTCTTT. Full variable domain (remainder filled in from reference TRBV5-1 and TRBJ1-1): KAGVTQTPRYLIKTRGQQVTLSCSPISGHRSVSWYQQTPGQGLQFLFEYFSETQRNKGNFPGRFSGRQFSNSRSEMNVSTLELGDSALYLCASSLPGMNTEAFFGQGTRLTVV.

V usage is TRBV2 and J usage is TRBJ1-5; D call uncertain. V was clipped by 7 bases and J by 9 bases, with 16 bases between them. The CDR3 is 13 residues long. Germline V gene data show CDR1 as SNHLY and CDR2 as FYNNEI. For the CDR3, the DNA is TGTGCCAGCACCCTAATCGTGGGAGGGCCCCAGCATTTT. This sequence encodes CASTLIVGGPQHF.

The chain joins TRBV5-1 to TRBJ2-3; D is uncertain. Germline V gene sequence: CDR1 SGHRS, CDR2 YFSETQ. Between the trimmed V and J ends, which lost 0 bases and 0 bases, there was a span of 5 bases. The CDR3 extends over 14 amino acids. The CDR3 sequence: CASSLESSTDTQYF. DNA of the CDR3: TGCGCCAGCAGCTTGGAGAGTAGCACAGATACGCAGTATTTT.

The table lists this clone with a count of one. This chain links TRBV5-8 with TRBJ2-7; TRBD1 agrees at 8 bases. CDR3 length equals 15 residues. Germline V gives CDR1 SGHTS, CDR2 YDEGEE. V lost 4 bases to trimming and J lost 2 bases; unmatched junction nucleotides: 8. This CDR3 is CASSPGTGFTYEQYF. The CDR3 DNA sequence: TGTGCCAGCAGCCCCGGGACAGGTTTTACCTACGAGCAGTACTTC. Full variable domain (remainder filled in from reference TRBV5-8 and TRBJ2-7): EAGVTQSPTHLIKTRGQQATLRCSPISGHTSVYWYQQALGLGLQFLLWYDEGEERNRGNFPPRFSGRQFPNYSSELNVNALELEDSALYLCASSPGTGFTYEQYFGPGTRLTVT.

The chain carries TRBV7-2 and TRBJ1-6; the match to TRBD1 covers 7 bases. Germline assignment: CDR1 SGHTA and CDR2 FQGNSA. The CDR3 is made up of 16 amino acids. Trimming removed 5 bases from V and 2 bases from J; junction bases left unmatched: 6. The CDR3 loop reads CASSIYRGTYNSPLHF. CDR3 coding DNA: TGTGCCAGCAGCATATACAGGGGAACCTATAATTCACCCCTCCACTTT.

The gene calls are TRBV6-5 and TRBJ2-1, with unresolved D. This CDR3 contains 13 residues. V was trimmed by 6 bases and J by 4 bases, leaving 10 bases between them. Germline V gives CDR1 MNHEY, CDR2 SVGAGI. This CDR3 reads CASSRMAYNEQFF. CDR3 coding DNA: TGTGCCAGCAGCCGCATGGCTTACAATGAGCAGTTCTTC.

V usage is TRBV27 and J usage is TRBJ2-2; 8 bases agree with TRBD1. CDR3 size: 18 residues. The junction had 14 bases not matched to a gene; V was cut back by 8 bases and J by 0 bases. Germline V lookup: CDR1 MNHEY, CDR2 SMNVEV (reference sequence). The CDR3 sequence: CASHPMGRGLSNTGELFF. The CDR3 DNA reads as TGTGCCAGCCACCCCATGGGCAGGGGGCTTTCGAACACCGGGGAGCTGTTTTTT.

The J gene is TRBJ2-3, the V gene TRBV20-1; TRBD2 is a possible D gene (5 bases). This CDR3 is 11 amino acids long. The V end lost 8 bases, the J end lost 8 bases, and 14 bases lay between the germline ends. Germline CDR1 DFQATT, CDR2 SNEGSKA (reference sequence). This CDR3 reads CSLLGSPTQYF. In nucleotides, the CDR3 is TGCAGTCTATTGGGGAGTCCTACGCAGTATTTT.

The genes are TRBV7-2 and TRBJ2-5; 13 positions match TRBD2. The V and J ends lost 5 bases and 5 bases, in that order; junction bases with no gene match: 11. Germline V gives CDR1 SGHTA, CDR2 FQGNSA. There are 17 residues in the CDR3. The CDR3 is CASSPGTSGKFGETQYF. CDR3 nucleotide sequence: TGTGCCAGCAGCCCCGGGACTAGCGGGAAATTTGGGGAGACCCAGTACTTC.

This clone was observed once. The V call is TRBV18, the J call TRBJ2-3; no definite D call. Germline assignment: CDR1 KGHSH and CDR2 LQKENI. The V end lost 10 bases, the J end lost 1 base, and 21 bases lay between the germline ends. The CDR3 has 16 amino acids. The DNA of the CDR3 is TGTGCCACTGCTCTCTCCATAACTGAGGGCACAGATACGCAGTATTTT. It encodes CATALSITEGTDTQYF.

Only one count was recorded for this clone. V usage is TRBV5-6 and J usage is TRBJ2-7; 9 bases line up with TRBD1. Per germline, CDR1 SGHDT and CDR2 YYEEEE. CDR3 length: 14 residues. V dropped 2 bases and J dropped 3; count of bases not matched to a gene: 3. The CDR3 here is CASSFRDRVYEQYF. Here the CDR3 DNA reads TGTGCCAGCAGCTTCCGGGACAGGGTCTACGAGCAGTACTTC.

This clone was observed a handful of times. The rearrangement joins TRBV6-5 to TRBJ1-3; TRBD1 matches at 8 bases. With 4 bases clipped from V and 3 bases from J, the junction kept 8 bases outside the gene matches. Per the germline V gene, CDR1 is MNHEY and CDR2 is SVGAGI. The CDR3 sequence is 16 residues long. The CDR3 DNA reads as TGTGCCAGCAGTTTCCAGCAGGGGGCAGATGGAAACACCATATATTTT. It codes for CASSFQQGADGNTIYF.

The J gene is TRBJ2-1, the V gene TRBV4-1, with 14 positions matching TRBD2. The CDR3 loop spans 21 amino acids. After removal of 1 base from V and 6 bases from J, the junction contained 17 bases not matched to a gene. Germline V lookup: CDR1 MGHRA, CDR2 YSYEKL. The CDR3 spells CASSQGAFQGTSGRFINEQFF. CDR3 sequence (DNA): TGCGCCAGCAGCCAAGGAGCTTTTCAAGGGACTAGCGGGAGATTTATCAATGAGCAGTTCTTC.

This clone was seen a single time. CDR3 bases: TGTGCCAGCAGCCCGCGCTGGGCAGCCGGCGAGTGGGTGCAGCCCCAGCATTTT. It yields the protein CASSPRWAAGEWVQPQHF. V is TRBV3-1 (or the pseudogene TRBV3-2) and J is TRBJ1-5; D is undetermined. This CDR3 has 18 amino acids. Germline V lookup: CDR1 LGHDT, CDR2 YNNKEL (reference sequence). V was pared by 4 bases and J by 7 bases, with 26 bases between.

The CDR3 DNA is TGTGCCAGCAGCGGGGAAAGCGGGAGGATCACAGATACGCAGTATTTT. Protein sequence: CASSGESGRITDTQYF. This rearrangement joins TRBV9 to TRBJ2-3, with 9 bases aligning to TRBD2. Per germline, CDR1 SGDLS and CDR2 YYNGEE. This CDR3 is built from 16 residues. V trimming: 3 bases; J trimming: 2 bases; junction bases outside the gene matches: 7. Combining the CDR3 with reference TRBV9 and TRBJ2-3 gives the whole variable domain DSGVTQTPKHLITATGQRVTLRCSPRSGDLSVYWYQQSLDQGLQFLIQYYNGEERAKGNILERFSAQQFPDLHSELNLSSLELGDSALYFCASSGESGRITDTQYFGPGTRLTVL.